The 21 T cell receptor beta chains reported below all come from one sample, sequenced in a study of metastatic and nonmetastatic thyroid tumors. Through MiXCR, TCRdb re-clonotyped the PCR reads. The sample contains roughly 72,000 clones, 15% to 20% of which appear only once. No patient had received any treatment before thyroid surgery. The sample taken for sequencing was blood. Receptor source: a female donor with papillary thyroid cancer or a benign thyroid nodule (not recorded which). Some clones in this sample may be carry-over from other donors' samples.

This clone has a count of ten or more. The V gene is TRBV6-1, the J gene TRBJ2-5, with D perhaps TRBD1 or TRBD2 (7 bases each). Germline loops: CDR1 MNHNS, CDR2 SASEGT. The V and J ends lost 2 bases and 4 bases respectively, with 11 bases between them. This CDR3 contains 14 residues. DNA of the CDR3: TGTGCCAGCAGTGAACAGGGGGGGTCAGAGACCCAGTACTTC. This gives the protein CASSEQGGSETQYF.

This chain uses TRBV30 with TRBJ2-3; D is perhaps TRBD1 or TRBD2 (5 bases each). The CDR3 consists of 13 residues. V was clipped by 0 bases and J by 6 bases, with 10 bases between them. The germline V gene encodes CDR1 GTSNPN and CDR2 SVGIG (reference sequence). In DNA form, the CDR3 reads TGTGCCTGGAGTGTTGGGGGATCGGATACGCAGTATTTT. Its translation: CAWSVGGSDTQYF.

This clone was counted many times. The rearrangement links TRBV6-1 to TRBJ2-7; TRBD2 matches at 8 bases. CDR3 length: 15 residues. The germline gives CDR1 MNHNS, CDR2 SASEGT. V lost 1 base, J lost 4 bases, and 6 bases stayed unmatched. The CDR3 region is CASSEGNGRGYEQYF. The DNA for the CDR3 is TGTGCCAGCAGTGAAGGGAACGGGAGGGGGTACGAGCAGTACTTC.

This clone was observed many times. The J gene is TRBJ2-5, the V gene TRBV3-1; 10 positions agree with TRBD2. Germline CDR1 LGHDT, CDR2 YNNKEL (reference sequence). The CDR3 has 14 amino acids. V dropped 5 bases and J dropped 5; count of bases not matched to a gene: 5. Written as DNA, the CDR3 is TGTGCCAGCAGCTCTATAGCGGGAGGTGAGACCCAGTACTTC. Translated, it gives CASSSIAGGETQYF.

The rearrangement links TRBV3-1 to TRBJ1-4, with 7 positions matching TRBD1. J gave up 6 bases and V 4 bases, and 11 bases lay outside the gene matches. Germline V gene data show CDR1 as LGHDT and CDR2 as YNNKEL (reference sequence). The CDR3 covers 16 residues. Here the CDR3 reads CASSPPVTGRYEKLFF. CDR3 bases: TGTGCCAGCAGCCCCCCTGTGACAGGGAGATATGAAAAACTGTTTTTT.

A remark on this clone: At one end the junction does not follow the germline gene, possibly because of a read error. In the same sample, other DNA sequences code for this CDR3. The V gene is TRBV18, the J gene TRBJ2-3; D is ambiguous. The CDR3 totals 13 residues. Germline V lookup: CDR1 KGHSH, CDR2 LQKENI. The CDR3 sequence is CASSPPVTDTQYF. CDR3 DNA sequence: TGTGCCAGCTCACCACCGGTCACAGATACGCAGTACTTT.

This clone has ten or more counts. The CDR3 here is CASSSQSTDTQYF. Here the CDR3 DNA reads TGTGCCAGCAGCTCACAAAGCACAGATACGCAGTATTTT. The rearrangement links TRBV5-8 to TRBJ2-3, with D uncertain. The CDR3 sequence is 13 residues long. Germline CDR1 and CDR2: SGHTS and YDEGEE. V was pared by 3 bases and J by 0 bases, with 5 bases between.

In its sample, this clone was seen many times. The chain's CDR3 is CSARDRAVYNEQFF. The CDR3 nucleotides read TGCAGTGCTAGAGATCGGGCAGTTTACAATGAGCAGTTCTTC. The chain recombines TRBV20-1 with TRBJ2-1; no clear D gene. The CDR3 loop spans 14 amino acids. Deletions cut 0 bases from V and 4 bases from J, with 10 bases between. CDR1 and CDR2 from the germline V gene are DFQATT and SNEGSKA (reference sequence).

This clone showed up many times. This rearrangement joins TRBV5-1 to TRBJ2-3, with a possible D match to TRBD1 (6 bases). Trimming took off 7 bases at V and 2 bases at J, with 17 bases between the two ends. CDR1 is SGHRS, CDR2 YFSETQ, per germline. The CDR3 totals 15 residues. The CDR3 DNA follows: TGCGCCAGCCGGGGACACGAAACCCTCACAGATACGCAGTATTTT. Its translation is CASRGHETLTDTQYF.

This clone was seen many times. This rearrangement joins TRBV19 to TRBJ1-2; D is unresolved. V was cut by 3 bases and J by 4 bases, with 12 bases left in between. CDR1 and CDR2 from the germline V gene are LNHDA and SQIVND (reference sequence). The length of the CDR3 is 14 residues. The CDR3 is CASSIRAEVYGYTF. The CDR3, as DNA: TGTGCCAGTAGTATCCGGGCAGAAGTCTATGGCTACACCTTC.

This clone was observed many times. The chain joins TRBV19 to TRBJ1-1, with 9 positions matching TRBD1. V lost 6 bases and J lost 4; bases outside the gene matches: 9. The CDR3 is 15 amino acids. Per germline, CDR1 LNHDA and CDR2 SQIVND (reference sequence). The CDR3: CASRTRQTGGTEAFF. CDR3 DNA: TGTGCCAGTAGAACCCGTCAGACAGGGGGCACTGAAGCTTTCTTT. Looking up the rest from reference TRBV19 and TRBJ1-1 gives the full variable domain: DGGITQSPKYLFRKEGQNVTLSCEQNLNHDAMYWYRQDPGQGLRLIYYSQIVNDFQKGDIAEGYSVSREKKESFPLTVTSAQKNPTAFYLCASRTRQTGGTEAFFGQGTRLTVV.

This clone was counted many times. The rearrangement joins TRBV24-1 to TRBJ2-1; TRBD2 agrees at 9 bases. CDR1 and CDR2 (germline): KGHDR, SFDVKD. The V and J ends lost 4 bases and 4 bases, in that order; junction bases with no gene match: 7. The CDR3 is 16 residues long. CDR3 DNA: TGTGCCACCAGTGACGCGACTAGCGGCCCTTACAATGAGCAGTTCTTC. Its protein is CATSDATSGPYNEQFF.

This clone appeared many times. The chain is built from TRBV6-1 and TRBJ2-3; possible D gene TRBD1, 5 bases. Germline V lookup: CDR1 MNHNS, CDR2 SASEGT. The CDR3 runs to 15 residues. The V end was cut by 6 bases, the J end by 2 bases, with 15 bases between. The CDR3 sequence: CASRPTWGSTDTQYF. In nucleotides, the CDR3 is TGTGCCAGCAGACCGACTTGGGGCTCCACAGATACGCAGTATTTT.

This clone was recorded many times. A much larger clone differs from this one at a single base, so this may be a read error. J is TRBJ2-7 and V is TRBV28, with 13 positions matching TRBD2. CDR1 is MDHEN, CDR2 SYDVKM, per germline. CDR3 length: 14 amino acids. CDR3: CASTAGTSGNEQCF. The CDR3 coding sequence is TGTGCCAGCACGGCCGGGACTAGCGGGAACGAGCAGTGCTTC.

This clone occurred many times. The CDR3: CASSPPGAGVHNEQFF. The CDR3 DNA sequence: TGTGCCAGCTCACCGCCAGGGGCAGGGGTCCACAATGAGCAGTTCTTC. The V gene is TRBV18, the J gene TRBJ2-1; TRBD1 is a possible D gene (6 bases). Trimming shortened V by 3 bases and J by 5 bases, and 17 bases separated the two germline ends. This CDR3 comprises 16 residues. CDR1 is KGHSH, CDR2 LQKENI, per germline.

V and J are TRBV20-1 and TRBJ2-3, with 7 bases that match TRBD1. The CDR3 has 14 amino acids. CDR1 DFQATT and CDR2 SNEGSKA come from the germline V gene (reference sequence). With V trimmed by 0 bases and J by 5 bases, 5 bases remained unmatched. The CDR3: CSAREGTDRDTQYF. The CDR3 DNA reads as TGCAGTGCTAGAGAAGGGACAGACAGAGATACGCAGTATTTT.

In its sample, this clone was seen a few times. This chain joins TRBV7-6 and TRBJ2-7; no definite D call. The CDR3 has 15 amino acids. The germline V and J ends were trimmed by 4 bases and 3 bases, with 16 bases remaining between them. Germline V CDR1 and CDR2: SGHVS, FNYEAQ. The CDR3 loop reads CASSSEDRPSYEQYF. For the CDR3, the DNA is TGTGCCAGCAGCTCCGAGGATCGGCCCAGCTACGAGCAGTACTTC.

The J gene is TRBJ2-7, the V gene TRBV30, with 8 bases lining up with TRBD2. Trimming took 0 bases from V and 1 from J; bases not matched to a gene: 2. Germline-derived CDR1 and CDR2 are GTSNPN and SVGIG (reference sequence). The CDR3 runs to 14 residues. The CDR3 protein is CAWSVSGGSYEQYV. As DNA, the CDR3 is TGTGCCTGGAGTGTCTCGGGAGGGTCCTACGAGCAGTACGTC.

The sample holds a few counts of this clone. This may be a read error: a much more frequent sequence differs by one nucleotide. This chain joins TRBV9 and TRBJ2-3; D is possibly TRBD1 or TRBD2 (6 bases each). The CDR3 is 15 residues long. Between the trimmed V and J ends, which lost 1 base and 6 bases, there was a span of 15 bases. Per the germline V gene, CDR1 is SGDLS and CDR2 is YYNGEE. The CDR3 DNA reads as TGTGCCAGCAGCGTAAGGGGGGTGGGAACCGATACGCAGTATTTT. This encodes CASSVRGVGTDTQYF.

This chain connects TRBV7-2 to TRBJ1-2, with TRBD1 matching 7 bases. This CDR3 comprises 18 residues. Germline V gene data show CDR1 as SGHTA and CDR2 as FQGNSA. The ends lost 0 bases at V and 0 bases at J; junction bases unmatched: 10. The CDR3 region is CASSLAGDRAYTNYGYTF. The DNA for the CDR3 is TGTGCCAGCAGCTTAGCGGGAGACAGGGCCTATACTAACTATGGCTACACCTTC.

This clone was detected only once. In DNA form, the CDR3 reads TGCAGTGCGTTAGGGACAGGGGGCTTCAATGAGCAGTTCTTC. It is translated as CSALGTGGFNEQFF. The V gene is TRBV20-1, the J gene TRBJ2-1; 12 nucleotides agree with TRBD1. With V trimmed by 6 bases and J by 6 bases, 6 bases remained unmatched. The CDR3 is 14 residues long. Germline assignment: CDR1 DFQATT and CDR2 SNEGSKA (reference sequence).